The 3 T cell receptor beta chains below all came from one sample that was sequenced in a study of T cell repertoires in cytomegalovirus infection. These receptors are not linked to any known antigen. TCRdb ran MiXCR on the reads and lists one entry per CDR3 protein. Of fewer than 850,000 distinct CDR3 sequences listed, around 29% are singletons. The sample in question was cultured CD8+ T cells from PBMCs, obtained from culture after CMV antigen stimulation. These TCRs come from a human donor in good health (CMV status not recorded). Some clones in this sample may be carry-over from other donors' samples.

CDR3 sequence (DNA): TGTGCCAGCAGCCGGGGGTTCCCCTACGAGCAGTACTTC. This codes for CASSRGFPYEQYF. The chain combines TRBV12-3 or TRBV12-4 with TRBJ2-7, with a tentative D call TRBD2 (6 bases). This CDR3 has 13 amino acids. Between the trimmed V and J ends, which lost 6 bases and 2 bases, there was a span of 11 bases.

The chain employs TRBV4-1 and TRBJ1-1; D is uncertain. The CDR3 length is 16 residues. The ends were cut back, 1 base at V and 4 bases at J, with 16 bases in the middle. Germline V lookup: CDR1 MGHRA, CDR2 YSYEKL. CDR3 loop: CASSQVGSWMVTEAFF. The CDR3 coding sequence is TGCGCCAGCAGCCAAGTGGGCTCATGGATGGTCACTGAAGCTTTCTTT.

The J gene is TRBJ2-3, the V gene TRBV6-5; perhaps TRBD2 as D (5 bases). V lost 6 bases to trimming and J lost 5 bases, with 9 bases between them. The germline gives CDR1 MNHEY, CDR2 SVGAGI. This CDR3 region has 12 residues. The CDR3: CASRDGGDTQYF. CDR3 DNA sequence: TGTGCCAGCAGGGACGGAGGAGATACGCAGTATTTT.